The sequence of this T cell receptor (beta chain) was determined in a study of T cells after yellow fever vaccination. Broader study findings: Subsequent booster samples again held most clones from primary vaccination (around 96% CD4, nearly 90% CD8). Overlap between CD4 and CD8 compartments was detected for a small share of clonotypes.

This clonotype was seen a handful of times. Its antigen is still unknown. CDR1 is MNHEY and CDR2 is SVGEGT in the germline V gene. The germline V and J ends were trimmed by 2 bases and 0 bases, with 10 bases remaining between them. The CDR3 length is 15 residues. TCR cDNA was made by 5'RACE template switching, adding a universal primer site and UMIs. A single record per CDR3 protein comes from TCRdb applying MiXCR to the 5' RACE reads. The sample carries around 180,000 distinct CDR3 sequences, 5.5% to 8% recorded once. The sample here was CD4+ T cells sorted from PBMCs, taken on the day of the first yellow fever vaccination. This sequence was found in a man aged 18 to 29 who received the YFV17D yellow fever vaccine. The genes are TRBV6-2 or TRBV6-3 and TRBJ1-1; D remains unclear. CDR3 nucleotides: TGTGCCAGCAGTTACCCCCCGGTAGTGAACACTGAAGCTTTCTTT. It encodes CASSYPPVVNTEAFF.